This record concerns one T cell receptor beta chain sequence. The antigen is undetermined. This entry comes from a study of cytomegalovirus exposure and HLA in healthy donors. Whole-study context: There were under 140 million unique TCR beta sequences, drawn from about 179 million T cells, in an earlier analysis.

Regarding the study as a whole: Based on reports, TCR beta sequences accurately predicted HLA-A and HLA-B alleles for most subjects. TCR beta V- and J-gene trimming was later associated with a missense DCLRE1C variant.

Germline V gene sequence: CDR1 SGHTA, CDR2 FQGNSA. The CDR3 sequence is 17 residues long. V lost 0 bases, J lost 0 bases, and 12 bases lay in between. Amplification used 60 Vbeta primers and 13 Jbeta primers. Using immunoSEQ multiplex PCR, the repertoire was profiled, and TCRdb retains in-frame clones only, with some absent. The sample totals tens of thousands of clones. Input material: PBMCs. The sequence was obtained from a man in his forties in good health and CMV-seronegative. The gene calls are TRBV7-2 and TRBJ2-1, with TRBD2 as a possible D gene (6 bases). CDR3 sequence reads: CASSLAGLLSSYNEQFF. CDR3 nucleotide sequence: TGTGCCAGCAGCTTAGCGGGACTCCTTTCCTCCTACAATGAGCAGTTCTTC.